This TCR beta chain was sequenced in a study of control samples from healthy donors and cancer patients (dated by TCRdb to 2020 to 2022). The CDR3 measures 15 amino acids from cysteine to phenylalanine. The read is trimmed to its CDR3 DNA, 45 bases read in frame from base 1. Via the germline V gene (reference sequence), CDR1 is MNHEY and CDR2 SMNVEV. Germline trimming: 5 bases from V, 6 bases from J; junction bases outside gene matches: 10. Comments on this clone: The antigen it recognizes is unknown. Base-call qualities are not available, and no considerably larger clone is one nucleotide away.

The library came from the immunoSEQ multiplex PCR assay. TCRdb's version of the immuneACCESS table is confined to in-frame rearrangements and falls short of the full clone set. An unresolved V gene accounts for under half of the shortfall where checked; the remainder is of unknown origin. The sample table shows more than 85,000 clones, and around 89% are seen once. The ten largest make up approximately 15% of the sample. The V gene is TRBV27 and the J gene is TRBJ1-5; 7 junctional bases match TRBD1. This TCR was recovered from a woman aged 50 to 60 in good health. Material: blood. The DNA sequence is given as TGTGCCAGCAGTGCCTCGGGGACAGTGCGTCAGCCCCAGCATTTT. It translates to CASSASGTVRQPQHF.